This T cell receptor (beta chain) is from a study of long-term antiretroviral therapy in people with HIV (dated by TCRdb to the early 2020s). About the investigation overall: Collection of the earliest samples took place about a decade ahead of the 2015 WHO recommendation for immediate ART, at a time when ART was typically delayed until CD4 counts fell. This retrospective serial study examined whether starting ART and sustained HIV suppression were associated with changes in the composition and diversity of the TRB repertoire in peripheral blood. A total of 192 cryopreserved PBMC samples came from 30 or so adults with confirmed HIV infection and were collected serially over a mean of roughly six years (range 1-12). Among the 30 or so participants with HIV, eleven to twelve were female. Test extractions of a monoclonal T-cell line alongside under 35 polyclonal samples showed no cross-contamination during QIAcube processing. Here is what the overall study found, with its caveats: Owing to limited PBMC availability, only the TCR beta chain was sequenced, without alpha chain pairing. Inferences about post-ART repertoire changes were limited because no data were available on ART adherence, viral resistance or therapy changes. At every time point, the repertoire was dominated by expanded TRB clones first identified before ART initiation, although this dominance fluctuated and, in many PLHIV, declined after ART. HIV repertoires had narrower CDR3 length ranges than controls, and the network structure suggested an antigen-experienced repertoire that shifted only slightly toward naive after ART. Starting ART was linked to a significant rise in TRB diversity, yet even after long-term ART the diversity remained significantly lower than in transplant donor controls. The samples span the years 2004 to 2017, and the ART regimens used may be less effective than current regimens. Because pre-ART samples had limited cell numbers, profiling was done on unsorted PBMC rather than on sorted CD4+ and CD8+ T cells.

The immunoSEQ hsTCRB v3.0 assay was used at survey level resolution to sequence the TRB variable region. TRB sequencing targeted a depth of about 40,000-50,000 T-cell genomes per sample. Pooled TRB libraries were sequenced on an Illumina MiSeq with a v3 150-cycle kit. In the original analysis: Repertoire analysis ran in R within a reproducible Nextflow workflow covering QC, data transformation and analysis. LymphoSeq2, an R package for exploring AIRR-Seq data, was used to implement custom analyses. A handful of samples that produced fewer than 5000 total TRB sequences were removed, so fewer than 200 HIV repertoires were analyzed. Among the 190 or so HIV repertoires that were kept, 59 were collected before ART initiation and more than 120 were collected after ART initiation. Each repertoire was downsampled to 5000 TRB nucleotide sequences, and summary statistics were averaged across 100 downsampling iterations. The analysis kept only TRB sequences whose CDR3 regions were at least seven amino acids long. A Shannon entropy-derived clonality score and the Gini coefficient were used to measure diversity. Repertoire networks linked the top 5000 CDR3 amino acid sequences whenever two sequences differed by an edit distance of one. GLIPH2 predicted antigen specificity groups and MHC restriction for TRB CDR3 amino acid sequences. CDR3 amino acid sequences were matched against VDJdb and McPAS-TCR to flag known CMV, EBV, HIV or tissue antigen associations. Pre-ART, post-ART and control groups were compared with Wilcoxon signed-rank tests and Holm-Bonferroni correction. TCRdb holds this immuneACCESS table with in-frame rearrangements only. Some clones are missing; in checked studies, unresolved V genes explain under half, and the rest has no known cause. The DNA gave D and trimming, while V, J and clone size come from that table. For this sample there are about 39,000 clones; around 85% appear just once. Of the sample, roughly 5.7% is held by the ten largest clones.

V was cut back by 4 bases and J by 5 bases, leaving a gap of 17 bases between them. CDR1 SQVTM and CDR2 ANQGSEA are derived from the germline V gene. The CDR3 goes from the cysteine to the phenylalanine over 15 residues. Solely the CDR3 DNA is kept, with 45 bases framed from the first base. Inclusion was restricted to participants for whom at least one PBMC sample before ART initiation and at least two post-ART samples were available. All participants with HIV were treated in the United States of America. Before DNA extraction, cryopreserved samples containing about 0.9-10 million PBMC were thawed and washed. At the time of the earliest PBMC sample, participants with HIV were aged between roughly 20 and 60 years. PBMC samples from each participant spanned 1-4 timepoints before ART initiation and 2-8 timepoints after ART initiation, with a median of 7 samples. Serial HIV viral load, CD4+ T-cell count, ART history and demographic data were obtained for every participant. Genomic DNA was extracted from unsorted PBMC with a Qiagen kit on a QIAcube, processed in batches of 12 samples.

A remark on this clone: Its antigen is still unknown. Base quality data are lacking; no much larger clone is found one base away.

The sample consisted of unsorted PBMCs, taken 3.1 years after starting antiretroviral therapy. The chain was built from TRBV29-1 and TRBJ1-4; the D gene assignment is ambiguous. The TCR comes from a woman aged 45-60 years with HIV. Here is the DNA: TGCAGCGTTGCGGATCCGACGTTCGAGAATGAAAAACTGTTTTTT. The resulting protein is CSVADPTFENEKLFF.